The clone carrying this T cell receptor beta chain was counted a single time. Other DNA sequences from this sample encode an identical CDR3 as well. The sample originates from a study of blood T cell repertoires in COVID-19. Study in general: Samples taken during acute and convalescent COVID-19 were collected in the United States, Italy and Spain. Sources were T cells, B-cell-depleted T cells, or PBMCs; the material itself was cDNA or gDNA.

As processed by the authors: Reference gene primer amplification gave nucleated cell count estimates. Assay used: immunoSEQ multiplex PCR; TCRdb lists only in-frame clones, some missing. V and J calls and clone size come straight from that table; D and trimming were deduced from the DNA. The data hold hundreds of thousands of clones, with around 87% observed a single time. This CDR3 spans 14 amino acids. Per the germline V gene, CDR1 is MNHEY and CDR2 is SMNVEV (reference sequence). Between the trimmed V and J ends, which lost 3 bases and 6 bases, there was a span of 9 bases. What was sequenced was peripheral blood. The origin of this receptor is a woman in her thirties or forties who had recovered from COVID-19. This chain connects TRBV27 to TRBJ1-6; D might be TRBD1 (5 bases). CDR3 loop: CASSFWGGNSPLHF. CDR3 nucleotides: TGTGCCAGCAGTTTTTGGGGGGGTAATTCACCCCTCCACTTT.